This section outlines one TCR beta chain sequence together with its context. Its antigen is unidentified. These data belong to a study of regulatory T cells in long-lasting Graves disease. Study-level information: Treatment with antithyroid drugs for over 5 years, together with positive TSH receptor antibodies, meant persistent Graves' disease.

TCR beta libraries were built with iRepertoire HTBI primers and Arm-PCR of CDR3 regions. Authors' processing steps: Identification yielded 62 TRBV and under 15 TRBJ segments across samples. TCRdb independently ran MiXCR on the multiplex PCR reads; one entry per CDR3 protein. TCRdb, not the original authors, processed these V and J calls. This table holds roughly 500,000 distinct CDR3 sequences, about 22% found once. Study observations and caveats: Those with persistent disease had in common more public clonotypes (around 2,700) than new patients (roughly 930).

Time point in this sample: persistent/refractory GD, antithyroid drugs over 5 years with positive TRAb. Scientists built the TCR library using RNA that was extracted from PBMCs. The peripheral blood volume drawn was approximately 9 milliliters, and it was collected into EDTA tubes. Sequenced material: peripheral blood mononuclear cells (PBMCs), taken when the disease was refractory, from a patient treated with antithyroid drugs. This receptor was identified in a female donor with Graves disease.

CDR3 nucleotides: TGTGCCAGCAGCGTAGCTGGTGATGAGCAGTTCTTC. Amino acid sequence: CASSVAGDEQFF. The chain links TRBV9 to TRBJ2-1; D gene ambiguous. The CDR3 extends over 12 amino acids. With 0 bases removed from V and 8 bases from J, the gap between germline ends came to 6 bases. Germline lookup yields CDR1 SGDLS and CDR2 YYNGEE.